The T cell receptor beta chain described here comes from a study of cytomegalovirus exposure and HLA in healthy donors. Study in general: Of the donors genotyped, 398 in all, about 80% fell in the Caucasian-associated ancestry cluster. Overall study results and limits: It is likely that the observed cluster of highly shared sequence variants was a sequencing artifact. A later analysis by the authors found several of the most significant clusters apparently linked to common viral pathogens. CMV serostatus was the only recorded immune exposure for donors.

With 60 Vbeta and 13 Jbeta primers, the PCR was carried out. Profiling relied on immunoSEQ multiplex PCR, and the TCRdb table lists in-frame clones only, not all of them. There are about 190,000 clones in the sample; around 80% occur only once, and about 1.7% lies in the top ten. A remark on this clone: Its target is unknown.

Per the germline V gene, CDR1 is LNHDA and CDR2 is SQIVND (reference sequence). CDR3 length equals 15 residues. Germline trimming cut 4 bases from V and 9 bases from J; bases unmatched to any gene: 7. The sample taken for sequencing was PBMCs. This TCR was sampled from a man aged 40-55 years in good health and CMV-seropositive. J is TRBJ2-1 and V is TRBV19, with 12 nucleotides matching TRBD2. Here the CDR3 DNA reads TGTGCCAGTAGTAAGGCTAGCGGGGGGGGTTCTGAGCAGTTCTTC. Its translation: CASSKASGGGSEQFF.